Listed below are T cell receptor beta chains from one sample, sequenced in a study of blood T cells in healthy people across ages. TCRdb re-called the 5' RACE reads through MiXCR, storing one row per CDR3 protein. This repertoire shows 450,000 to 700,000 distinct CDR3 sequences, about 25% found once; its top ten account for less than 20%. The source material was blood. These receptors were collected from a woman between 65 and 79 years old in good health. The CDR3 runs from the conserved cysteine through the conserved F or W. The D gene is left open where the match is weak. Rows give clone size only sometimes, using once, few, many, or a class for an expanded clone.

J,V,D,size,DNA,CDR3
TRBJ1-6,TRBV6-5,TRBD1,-,TGTGCCAGCAGTTACTCGATTATCGGGACAGATAATTCACCCCTCCACTTT,CASSYSIIGTDNSPLHF
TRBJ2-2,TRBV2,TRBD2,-,TGTGCCAGCCACCTAGCGGGGGAGGTCGGGGAGCTGTTTTTT,CASHLAGEVGELFF
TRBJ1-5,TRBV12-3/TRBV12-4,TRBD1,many,TGTGCCAGCAGTTTTCTTACAGGGGGCAATCAGCCCCAGCATTTT,CASSFLTGGNQPQHF
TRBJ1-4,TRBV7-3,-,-,TGTGCCAGCAGACATGGACAGACGAAACTGTTTTTT,CASRHGQTKLFF
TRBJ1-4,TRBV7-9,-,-,TGTGCCAGCAGCTTCCCTTCTACAACCAGTGAAAAACTGTTTTTT,CASSFPSTTSEKLFF
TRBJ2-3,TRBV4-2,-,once,TGTGCCAGCAGCCGCCTGTTGGGCGGGGAGCCGGAAGATACGCAGTATTTT,CASSRLLGGEPEDTQYF
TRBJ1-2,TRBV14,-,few,TGTGCCAGCAGCCAAGATACGGGGGGCTATGGCTACACCTTC,CASSQDTGGYGYTF
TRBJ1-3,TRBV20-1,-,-,TGCAGTGCTAGAGAATGGGGCCAGTTGGCCTCTGGAAACACCATATATTTT,CSAREWGQLASGNTIYF
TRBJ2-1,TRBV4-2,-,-,TGTGCCAGCAGCCAAGGGAGGGGGGCCTGGATTGAGCAGTTCTTC,CASSQGRGAWIEQFF
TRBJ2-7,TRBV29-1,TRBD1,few,TGCAGCGCTAATCGACAGGGATACGAGCAGTACTTC,CSANRQGYEQYF
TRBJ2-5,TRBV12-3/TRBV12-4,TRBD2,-,TGTGCCAGCAGTACCACCCGGGGGGACCGAACCCAGTACTTC,CASSTTRGDRTQYF
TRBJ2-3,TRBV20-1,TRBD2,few,TGCAGTGCTGGTCTAGCGGGGGGCACCACAAGCACAGATACGCAGTATTTT,CSAGLAGGTTSTDTQYF
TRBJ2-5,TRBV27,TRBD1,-,TGTGCCAGCAAGGGACAGGGAGCCAGGGAGACCCAGTACTTC,CASKGQGARETQYF
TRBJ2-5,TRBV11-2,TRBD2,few,TGTGCCAGCAGCCCCGGGACTAGCGGGGGTTGGGGAGAGACCCAGTACTTC,CASSPGTSGGWGETQYF
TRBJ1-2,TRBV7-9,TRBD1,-,TGTGCCAGCAGCTTCCCTGACAGGGGGCTTGTCGGCTACACCTTC,CASSFPDRGLVGYTF
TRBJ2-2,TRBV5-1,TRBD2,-,TGTGCCAGCAGTTCCTTAGCGGGGGGGAACACCGGGGAGCTGTTTTTT,CASSSLAGGNTGELFF
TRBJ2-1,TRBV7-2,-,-,TGTGCCAGCAGCCCCTCCCTAGCCCTAACCTACAATGAGCAGTTCTTC,CASSPSLALTYNEQFF